One and the same sample provided the 14 T cell receptor beta chains below, sequenced in a study of blood T cell repertoires in COVID-19. Produced via immunoSEQ multiplex PCR; TCRdb's table is partial and in-frame only. The sample yields roughly 260,000 clones, over 80% seen once. Sequenced material: PBMCs or T cells enriched from blood (not recorded which). These receptors came from a woman aged 25 to 39 with acute COVID-19.

The rearrangement joins TRBV6-5 to TRBJ2-7; no clear D. CDR3 size: 13 residues. Germline assignment: CDR1 MNHEY and CDR2 SVGAGI. Trimming left V 4 bases short and J 3 bases short, with 10 bases between. The CDR3 sequence is CASSFGPDYEQYF. CDR3 bases: TGTGCCAGCAGTTTTGGGCCAGACTACGAGCAGTACTTC.

The chain links TRBV7-6 to TRBJ2-1; D uncertain. This CDR3 contains 14 residues. Per the germline V gene, CDR1 is SGHVS and CDR2 is FNYEAQ. Trimming removed 5 bases at V and 5 bases at J, with 13 bases between. The CDR3 is CASSPPSTNNEQFF. The CDR3 DNA follows: TGTGCCAGCAGCCCCCCCTCGACAAACAATGAGCAGTTCTTC.

The rearrangement joins TRBV5-6 to TRBJ2-3, with 9 bases identical to TRBD2. J was trimmed by 6 bases and V by 4 bases; bases with no gene match: 12. The CDR3 has 16 amino acids. Per germline, CDR1 SGHDT and CDR2 YYEEEE. CDR3 residues: CASSLEISGGGDTQYF. CDR3 DNA sequence: TGTGCCAGCAGCCTGGAGATTAGCGGGGGTGGGGATACGCAGTATTTT.

Here the CDR3 DNA reads TGTGCCAGCCAAGACAGGGGTGGAGGCTACACCTTC. Translating gives CASQDRGGGYTF. The chain carries TRBV9 and TRBJ1-2; TRBD1 matches 8 bases. Trimming took 7 bases from V and 8 from J; bases not matched to a gene: 7. CDR1 and CDR2 (germline): SGDLS, YYNGEE. This CDR3 comprises 12 residues.

This sequence joins TRBV7-8 and TRBJ2-1; 7 bases map to TRBD1. V shed 1 base, J shed 1 base, and the junction held 7 bases outside the gene matches. CDR3 size: 17 residues. Germline CDR1 reads SGHVS; CDR2 reads FQNEAQ. The CDR3 is CASSLVDGTESYNEQFF. As DNA, the CDR3 is TGTGCCAGCAGCTTAGTCGACGGGACAGAGTCCTACAATGAGCAGTTCTTC. Full variable domain (outside the CDR3, taken from reference TRBV7-8 and TRBJ2-1): GAGVSQSPRYKVAKRGQDVALRCDPISGHVSLFWYQQALGQGPEFLTYFQNEAQLDKSGLPSDRFFAERPEGSVSTLKIQRTQQEDSAVYLCASSLVDGTESYNEQFFGPGTRLTVL.

The table lists this clone with a few counts. The chain couples TRBV11-2 to TRBJ2-3; 12 bases match TRBD2. This CDR3 has 16 amino acids. Germline loops: CDR1 SGHAT, CDR2 FQNNGV. The J segment lost 7 bases and the V segment lost 7 bases, leaving 12 bases of the junction unmatched. The CDR3 spells CASTGLLAGGENTQYF. DNA for the CDR3: TGTGCCAGCACCGGATTACTAGCGGGGGGTGAAAATACGCAGTATTTT.

CDR3: CASSETASPSSGANVLTF. For the CDR3, the DNA is TGCGCCAGCAGTGAAACCGCTAGCCCGAGCTCTGGGGCCAACGTCCTGACTTTC. The V and J genes are TRBV10-2 and TRBJ2-6; a possible D gene is TRBD2 (5 bases). The germline V gene encodes CDR1 WSHSY and CDR2 SAAADI. The V end was cut by 3 bases, the J end by 0 bases, with 15 bases between. The CDR3 runs to 18 residues.

This sequence joins TRBV19 and TRBJ1-1; D not certain. The CDR3 spans 16 residues. The V and J ends lost 1 base and 0 bases respectively, with 12 bases between them. Germline CDR1 reads LNHDA; CDR2 reads SQIVND (reference sequence). CDR3 region: CASSIALKFMNTEAFF. The CDR3 DNA is TGTGCCAGTAGTATAGCCCTAAAGTTCATGAACACTGAAGCTTTCTTT.

This rearrangement joins TRBV5-1 to TRBJ1-1; the D gene is possibly TRBD1 (6 bases). Trimming took off 5 bases at V and 0 bases at J, with 14 bases between the two ends. CDR1 SGHRS and CDR2 YFSETQ come from the germline V gene. This CDR3 comprises 15 residues. The CDR3 spells CASSKGQIMNTEAFF. In DNA form, the CDR3 reads TGCGCCAGCAGTAAAGGACAGATTATGAACACTGAAGCTTTCTTT.

This chain joins TRBV5-1 and TRBJ1-1, with TRBD1 matching over 7 bases. The CDR3 runs 16 residues. Per germline, CDR1 SGHRS and CDR2 YFSETQ. The V segment lost 1 base and the J segment 7 bases; nucleotides outside the gene matches: 13. CDR3 in DNA: TGCGCCAGCAGCTTGTATCCTCAGACAGGGCCGGTTGAAGCTTTCTTT. This translates into CASSLYPQTGPVEAFF.

V is TRBV27 and J is TRBJ1-6; D possibly corresponds to TRBD1 (6 bases). The CDR3 is made up of 14 amino acids. The V gene's germline CDR1 is MNHEY and CDR2 SMNVEV (reference sequence). Trimming left V 6 bases short and J 9 bases short, with 15 bases between. The CDR3 loop is CASRIPGHISPLHF. The CDR3, as DNA: TGTGCCAGCAGGATACCGGGACACATTTCACCCCTCCACTTT.

The chain joins TRBV6-5 to TRBJ2-7, with 14 nucleotides matching TRBD2. The length of the CDR3 is 14 residues. Germline CDR1 is MNHEY and CDR2 is SVGAGI. The J segment lost 4 bases and the V segment lost 7 bases, leaving 3 bases of the junction unmatched. CDR3 residues: CASTGTSGGYEQYF. The CDR3 DNA follows: TGTGCCAGCACCGGGACTAGCGGGGGTTACGAGCAGTACTTC.

The genes are TRBV18 and TRBJ2-7; D not resolved. The CDR3 loop spans 13 amino acids. Germline CDR1 and CDR2: KGHSH and LQKENI. V was pared by 6 bases and J by 3 bases, with 12 bases between. The CDR3 coding sequence is TGTGCCAGCTCGCGATTAGGCGGCTACGAGCAGTACTTC. This codes for CASSRLGGYEQYF.

This chain links TRBV4-1 with TRBJ1-3; TRBD1 might be the D (6 bases). Germline V gene sequence: CDR1 MGHRA, CDR2 YSYEKL. This CDR3 is built from 19 residues. Trimming removed 3 bases at V and 0 bases at J, with 21 bases between. CDR3 loop: CASSHGGTDRSLSGNTIYF. The CDR3 DNA reads TGCGCCAGCAGCCACGGTGGTACCGACAGGAGCCTCTCTGGAAACACCATATATTTT.